This TCR beta chain was sequenced during a study of cytomegalovirus exposure and HLA in healthy donors. There are a few counts of this clone. With 60 Vbeta and 13 Jbeta primers, the PCR was carried out. Here immunoSEQ multiplex PCR was the method, and the copy in TCRdb shows in-frame clones only, minus some. Here the sample spans some 130,000 clones, about two thirds being singletons. V was cut by 4 bases and J by 1 base, with 17 bases left in between. The CDR3 loop spans 16 amino acids. Per the germline V gene, CDR1 is SNHLY and CDR2 is FYNNEI. The sample taken for sequencing was PBMCs. The chain carries TRBV2 and TRBJ2-7; perhaps TRBD1 as D (5 bases). This sequence was found in a man between 50 and 59 years old in good health and CMV-seropositive. Written as DNA, the CDR3 is TGTGCCAGCAGTGGGTCGAGCAGGGTTGCGTCCTACGAGCAGTACTTC. Translation: CASSGSSRVASYEQYF.